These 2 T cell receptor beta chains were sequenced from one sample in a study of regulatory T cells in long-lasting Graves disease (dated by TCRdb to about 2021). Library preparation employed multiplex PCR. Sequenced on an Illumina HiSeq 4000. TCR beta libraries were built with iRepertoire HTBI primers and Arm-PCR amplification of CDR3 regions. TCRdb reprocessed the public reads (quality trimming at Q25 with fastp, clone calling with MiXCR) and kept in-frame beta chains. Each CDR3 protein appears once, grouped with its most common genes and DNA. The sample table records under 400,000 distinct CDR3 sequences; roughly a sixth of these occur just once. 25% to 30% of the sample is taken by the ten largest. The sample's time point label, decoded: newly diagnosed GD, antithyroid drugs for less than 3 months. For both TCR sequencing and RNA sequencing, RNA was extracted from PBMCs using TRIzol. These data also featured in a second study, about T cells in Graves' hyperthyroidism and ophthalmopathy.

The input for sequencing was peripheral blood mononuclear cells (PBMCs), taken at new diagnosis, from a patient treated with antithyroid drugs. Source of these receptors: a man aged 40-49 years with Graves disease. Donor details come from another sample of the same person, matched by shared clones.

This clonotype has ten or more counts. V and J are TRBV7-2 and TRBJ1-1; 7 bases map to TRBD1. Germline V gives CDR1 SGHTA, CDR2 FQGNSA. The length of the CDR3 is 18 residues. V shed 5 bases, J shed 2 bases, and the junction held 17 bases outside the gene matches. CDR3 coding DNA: TGTGCCAGCAGCCGACACTCATTTACCGGGACAGCAAACACTGAAGCTTTCTTT. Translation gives CASSRHSFTGTANTEAFF.

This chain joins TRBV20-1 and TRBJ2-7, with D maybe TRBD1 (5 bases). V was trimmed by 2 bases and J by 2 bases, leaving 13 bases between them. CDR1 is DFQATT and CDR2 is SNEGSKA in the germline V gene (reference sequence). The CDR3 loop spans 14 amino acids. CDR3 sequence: CSARSPTATYEQYF. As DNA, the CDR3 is TGCAGTGCTAGATCGCCGACAGCCACCTACGAGCAGTACTTC.